One sample yielded the 7 T cell receptor beta chains listed below, sequenced in a study of blood T cell repertoires in COVID-19. Produced via immunoSEQ multiplex PCR; TCRdb's table is partial and in-frame only. The table includes nearly 200,000 clones, around 81% detected once. Sequenced input: peripheral blood. Source of these receptors: a man in his 60s with COVID-19, enrolled during active disease.

V and J are TRBV3-1 (or the pseudogene TRBV3-2) and TRBJ2-7; 8 nucleotides match TRBD2. V dropped 1 base and J dropped 2; count of bases not matched to a gene: 13. Germline loops: CDR1 LGHDT, CDR2 YNNKEL (reference sequence). The CDR3 runs to 18 residues. CDR3: CASSQGMGSGKLAYEQYF. The CDR3, as DNA: TGTGCCAGCAGCCAAGGTATGGGTAGCGGGAAGCTCGCCTACGAGCAGTACTTC.

This chain joins TRBV9 and TRBJ2-1, with 8 nucleotides matching TRBD1. This CDR3 region has 15 residues. Trimming cost V 3 bases and J 5 bases; bases outside gene matches: 7. Germline V gene sequence: CDR1 SGDLS, CDR2 YYNGEE. This CDR3 is CASSAPGQADNEQFF. CDR3 coding DNA: TGTGCCAGCAGCGCGCCGGGACAGGCCGACAATGAGCAGTTCTTC. Full variable domain (missing parts from reference TRBV9 and TRBJ2-1): DSGVTQTPKHLITATGQRVTLRCSPRSGDLSVYWYQQSLDQGLQFLIQYYNGEERAKGNILERFSAQQFPDLHSELNLSSLELGDSALYFCASSAPGQADNEQFFGPGTRLTVL.

The chain uses TRBV19 and TRBJ1-5; TRBD1 matches 8 bases. Germline V gives CDR1 LNHDA, CDR2 SQIVND (reference sequence). After removal of 6 bases from V and 0 bases from J, the junction contained 7 bases not matched to a gene. This CDR3 spans 16 amino acids. The CDR3 DNA reads TGTGCCAGTAGCCCGGGACAGGTTTATAGCAATCAGCCCCAGCATTTT. Translated: CASSPGQVYSNQPQHF.

The V and J genes are TRBV7-8 and TRBJ1-6, with 8 bases aligning to TRBD1. With 5 bases clipped from V and 5 bases from J, the junction kept 11 bases outside the gene matches. This CDR3 is built from 17 residues. Germline V gene sequence: CDR1 SGHVS, CDR2 FQNEAQ. The CDR3 bases are TGTGCCAGCAGCACGGGAGTTGGGACAGGTCATAATTCACCCCTCCACTTT. This encodes CASSTGVGTGHNSPLHF.

This rearrangement joins TRBV19 to TRBJ1-1; tentatively, D is TRBD1 (6 bases). CDR1 and CDR2 (germline): LNHDA, SQIVND (reference sequence). The CDR3 extends over 15 amino acids. V dropped 5 bases and J dropped 6 bases, with 19 bases sitting between them. CDR3 in amino acids: CASSRQGGRGAEAFF. For the CDR3, the DNA is TGTGCCAGTAGTCGCCAAGGAGGGAGGGGGGCTGAAGCTTTCTTT.

The CDR3 is CASSLGLYQETQYF. CDR3 DNA sequence: TGTGCCAGCAGCTTAGGACTATACCAAGAGACCCAGTACTTC. The V gene is TRBV11-2, the J gene TRBJ2-5; D possibly corresponds to TRBD2 (5 bases). The CDR3 is 14 residues long. Trimming removed 1 base from V and 0 bases from J, with 6 bases in between. The V gene's germline CDR1 is SGHAT and CDR2 FQNNGV.

This clone was seen a single time. J is TRBJ1-5 and V is TRBV11-2, with 9 bases aligning to TRBD1. The CDR3 contains 18 residues. Germline V gene data show CDR1 as SGHAT and CDR2 as FQNNGV. With V trimmed by 4 bases and J by 2 bases, 12 bases remained unmatched. Here the CDR3 reads CASSSHLQGAGGNQPQHF. CDR3 in DNA: TGTGCCAGCAGCTCACACTTACAGGGGGCAGGGGGCAATCAGCCCCAGCATTTT.